The sequence of this T cell receptor (beta chain) was determined in a study of identical twins. Concerning this clonotype: Its antigen remains unidentified.

General observations from the study: Twins showed weaker excess sharing in their beta out-of-frame sequences.

The CDR3 extends over 16 amino acids. J was trimmed by 4 bases and V by 0 bases; bases with no gene match: 6. Germline V lookup: CDR1 LNHNV, CDR2 YYDKDF (reference sequence). MiXCR, applied by TCRdb to the 5' RACE reads, yields one record per CDR3 protein. The sample holds approximately 890,000 distinct CDR3 sequences, 12% seen once. The same sample was also studied in work on yellow fever vaccine responses in identical twins.

The sample taken for sequencing was PBMCs. V usage is TRBV15 and J usage is TRBJ1-5, with 7 bases identical to TRBD1. The sequence was collected from a woman aged 18-35 years in good health. CDR3 coding DNA: TGTGCCACCAGCAGAGAAAGGGACAGTTTAAATCAGCCCCAGCATTTT. This encodes CATSRERDSLNQPQHF.